Listed below are T cell receptor beta chains from one sample, sequenced in a study of shared clonotypes between healthy human individuals. The protocol was immunoSEQ multiplex PCR, while the TCRdb copy is restricted to in-frame clones and leaves out a portion. The table lists millions of clones, roughly 94% of them singletons. Sample: naive CD4+ T cells sorted from blood. The receptors come from a man aged 18 to 29 in good health. Both conserved end residues are part of each CDR3. The D gene is left open where the match is weak. A row's size may be missing; if present it is once, few, many or a size class.

.	TRBV4-3	.	TRBJ2-2	18	TGCGCCAGCAGCCAAGATTATTCCTCCAGGGGGGTGACCGGGGAGCTGTTTTTT	CASSQDYSSRGVTGELFF
.	TRBV5-4	TRBD1	TRBJ2-1	13	TGTGCCAGCAGCCACTGGGACAGCAGAGAGCAGTTCTTC	CASSHWDSREQFF
once	TRBV5-1	TRBD2	TRBJ2-5	14	TGCGCCAGCAGCAGCGCGGGAGACCAAGAGACCCAGTACTTC	CASSSAGDQETQYF
.	TRBV6-5	.	TRBJ1-3	12	TGTGCCAGCAGTAGACCTGGAAACACCATATATTTT	CASSRPGNTIYF
.	TRBV9	TRBD2	TRBJ2-2	16	TGTGCCAGCAGCGTAGGAGGTAGCGGGGGGACCGGGGAGCTGTTTTTT	CASSVGGSGGTGELFF
few	TRBV14	.	TRBJ1-5	12	TGTGCCAGCAGCCAACCGGGTGGGCCCCAGCATTTT	CASSQPGGPQHF
.	TRBV5-4	.	TRBJ1-2	13	TGTGCCAGCAGCTCGGACCCTAACTATGGCTACACCTTC	CASSSDPNYGYTF
.	TRBV6-5	TRBD2	TRBJ2-1	14	TGTGCCAGCAGTCGTGGGACTAGCGGGAATGAGCAGTTCTTC	CASSRGTSGNEQFF
.	TRBV7-2	.	TRBJ1-2	15	TGTGCCAGCAGCAATTCCGTTTCCGGGGGGTTCGGCTACACCTTC	CASSNSVSGGFGYTF
once	TRBV4-1	.	TRBJ2-3	16	TGCGCCAGCAGCCAGGATCACAAACCGAGTACAGATACGCAGTATTTT	CASSQDHKPSTDTQYF
once	TRBV7-2	TRBD1	TRBJ2-5	15	TGTGCCAGCAGCGCTGGACAGGGGCAAATTGAGACCCAGTACTTC	CASSAGQGQIETQYF
.	TRBV11-2	.	TRBJ2-2	17	TGTGCCAGCAGCCAATACTACAGGAGTGGTTTCGCCGGGGAGCTGTTTTTT	CASSQYYRSGFAGELFF
.	TRBV30	.	TRBJ1-6	13	TGTGCCTGGGAGGGGGGGAGCGATTCACCCCTTCACTTT	CAWEGGSDSPLHF
.	TRBV6-1	.	TRBJ2-5	12	TGTGCCACCCAGGGTTTGGGAGAGACCCAGTACTTC	CATQGLGETQYF
.	TRBV15	.	TRBJ2-7	15	TGTGCCACCAGCAGAGATATGGTACAGAGCTACGAGCAGTACTTC	CATSRDMVQSYEQYF
.	TRBV10-3	.	TRBJ2-3	15	TGTGCCATCACCCCGGGCTTCCTAGAGGCAGATACGCAGTATTTT	CAITPGFLEADTQYF
.	TRBV5-4	TRBD1	TRBJ1-6	15	TGTGCCAGCAGCGCCACGGGACAGGCCCCTTCACCCCTCCACTTT	CASSATGQAPSPLHF
.	TRBV6-6	TRBD1	TRBJ2-1	16	TGTGCCAGCAGTTACTCGATGGGGACAGCCTACAATGAGCAGTTCTTC	CASSYSMGTAYNEQFF
.	TRBV11-3	.	TRBJ2-3	13	TGTGCCAGCAGCTTAGATGGCACAGATACGCAGTATTTT	CASSLDGTDTQYF
.	TRBV2	.	TRBJ2-1	14	TGTGCCAGCAGTGAGCCCTCAGGGGACGCGGCCCAGTTCTTC	CASSEPSGDAAQFF
.	TRBV7-6	.	TRBJ2-7	13	TGTGCCAGCAGCCTCAGGGAATCGGGGGAGCAGTACTTC	CASSLRESGEQYF
.	TRBV5-1	TRBD1	TRBJ2-7	13	TGCGCCAGCAGCTTCGGGACAGGGTACGAGCAGTACTTC	CASSFGTGYEQYF
.	TRBV7-8	TRBD1	TRBJ1-5	16	TGTGCCAGCAGCATAGGGACAGCTAATAGCAATCAGCCCCAGCATTTT	CASSIGTANSNQPQHF
.	TRBV20-1	.	TRBJ2-7	11	TGCAGTGCTTCGGACATATACGAGCAGTACTTC	CSASDIYEQYF
.	TRBV7-2	TRBD2	TRBJ2-1	16	TGTGCCAGCAGCTTAGCGGCGGGACTAGGGGGCAATGAGCAGTTCTTC	CASSLAAGLGGNEQFF
.	TRBV30	.	TRBJ1-5	12	TGTGCCTGGAGTTCACCCAATCAGCCCCAGCATTTT	CAWSSPNQPQHF
.	TRBV6-1	TRBD1	TRBJ1-5	14	TGTGCCAGTACAACAGGGGGAGTTGGTCAGCCCCAGCATTTT	CASTTGGVGQPQHF
.	TRBV5-6	.	TRBJ1-2	15	TGTGCCAGCAGCTTGGCTACAGGGCCTGGCTATGGCTACACCTTC	CASSLATGPGYGYTF
.	TRBV4-1	.	TRBJ2-4	17	TGCGCCAGCAGCCAAGGTGTAGGGGTGCTCGCCAAAAACATTCAGTACTTC	CASSQGVGVLAKNIQYF
.	TRBV29-1	.	TRBJ2-3	12	TGCAGCGTTGATCAGTGGCAGGATACGCAGTATTTT	CSVDQWQDTQYF
.	TRBV5-6	.	TRBJ1-5	15	TGTGCCAGCAGCTTGGGGTCCCGGAGCAATCAGCCCCAGCATTTT	CASSLGSRSNQPQHF
.	TRBV29-1	TRBD1	TRBJ2-1	9	TGCAGCGTTGGAGGACAGGGGCTCTTC	CSVGGQGLF
.	TRBV18	.	TRBJ1-4	15	TGTGCCAGCTCACCAAGGGCAGCGCTTAATGAAAAACTGTTTTTT	CASSPRAALNEKLFF
.	TRBV18	.	TRBJ1-4	16	TGTGCCAGCTCACGCTCACACAGGGCCCCTAATGAAAAACTGTTTTTT	CASSRSHRAPNEKLFF
.	TRBV28	.	TRBJ1-6	16	TGTGCCAGCCACAGAGGGAGAAGCTCCTATAATTCACCCCTCCACTTT	CASHRGRSSYNSPLHF
.	TRBV15	.	TRBJ2-5	14	TGTGCCACCAGCAGAGATCTGGTTGACTCGACCCAGTACTTC	CATSRDLVDSTQYF
.	TRBV2	.	TRBJ1-1	11	TGTGCCAGCAGGGGGCCCACTGAAGCTTTCTTT	CASRGPTEAFF
.	TRBV6-1	TRBD1	TRBJ1-3	14	TGTGCCAGCAGTGGGGACAGCTCTGGAAACACCATATATTTT	CASSGDSSGNTIYF
.	TRBV19	.	TRBJ1-1	13	TGTGCCTGCCGTCTAGACAGGAACACTGAAGCTTTCTTT	CACRLDRNTEAFF
.	TRBV5-6	.	TRBJ2-5	15	TGTGCCAGCAGCTTGCAACTGGGCTCACAAGAGACCCAGTACTTC	CASSLQLGSQETQYF
.	TRBV5-6	TRBD1	TRBJ2-5	15	TGTGCCAGCAGCTTGGGACAGGGGGTTCAAGAGACCCAGTACTTC	CASSLGQGVQETQYF
.	TRBV5-1	TRBD2	TRBJ2-7	17	TGCGCCAGCAGCTTGGGGGGAGGTTCAGCGGGAGCCTACGAGCAGTACTTC	CASSLGGGSAGAYEQYF
.	TRBV5-1	.	TRBJ1-1	12	TGCGCCAGCAGCTTGGAGGGGATTGAAGCTTTCTTT	CASSLEGIEAFF
.	TRBV30	.	TRBJ2-5	14	TGTGCCTGGAGTCCCTCCCTCCAGCAAGAGACCCAGTACTTC	CAWSPSLQQETQYF
once	TRBV11-2	TRBD2	TRBJ2-2	15	TGTGCCAGCAGCCCGGGGTCAGCGGGGACCGGGGAGCTGTTTTTT	CASSPGSAGTGELFF
.	TRBV19	.	TRBJ1-2	14	TGTGCCAGTACTCCTAGTATGCAAGTCGGGGGCTACACCTTC	CASTPSMQVGGYTF